There are a few counts of the clone carrying this T cell receptor beta chain. This entry comes from a study of control samples from healthy donors and cancer patients. The CDR3 covers 14 residues. Germline-derived CDR1 and CDR2 are MNHEY and SMNVEV (reference sequence). The V gene end was trimmed by 5 bases and the J gene end by 3 bases; junction bases not matched to a gene: 7. The method was immunoSEQ multiplex PCR; TCRdb's version includes in-frame clones alone and lacks a portion of them. The sample has 120,000 or so clones; 88% are singletons. The sequencing input was PBMCs. The chain has TRBV27 and TRBJ2-7, with 7 positions matching TRBD1. The origin of this receptor is a woman aged 55 to 70 with lung cancer. The CDR3 DNA follows: TGTGCCAGCAGTCGCCGCACAGGGGTCTACGAGCAGTACTTC. This sequence encodes CASSRRTGVYEQYF.